This T cell receptor beta chain appears in the sequencing data of a study of blood T cell repertoires in COVID-19. Study-wide background: Spain, Italy and the United States supplied samples that represented acute and convalescent COVID-19. The cDNA or gDNA used as material had been derived from T cells, B-cell-depleted T cells, or PBMCs.

CDR3 size: 13 residues. Per germline, CDR1 MNHEY and CDR2 SMNVEV (reference sequence). The V end lost 5 bases, the J end lost 6 bases, and 13 bases lay between the germline ends. The table came from immunoSEQ multiplex PCR; TCRdb's copy has only in-frame clones and leaves some out. The table lists approximately 160,000 clones, approximately 88% of them singletons. Sequenced: peripheral blood. The chain recombines TRBV27 with TRBJ1-2; no definite D call. The receptor was derived from an elderly woman with active or convalescent COVID-19. The CDR3 protein is CASSGPGEDGYTF. As DNA, the CDR3 is TGTGCCAGCAGTGGCCCCGGGGAGGATGGCTACACCTTC.